These 3 T cell receptor beta chains came from one sample sequenced in a study of human T cells and chemical hapten exposure. TCRdb recomputed calls from the RACE reads with MiXCR, one row per CDR3 protein. This sample has fewer than 200,000 distinct CDR3 sequences, with about 27% found just once. Time point meaning: patch test 3, about 24 weeks after DPC sensitization. Treatment: therapeutic diphenylcyclopropenone sensitization with weekly scalp DPC. The sample here was whole blood, taken in connection with sensitization to the hapten diphenylcyclopropenone (DPC). These receptors were taken from a woman aged 18 to 35 with alopecia areata. Some clones in this sample may be carry-over from other donors' samples.

The chain recombines TRBV5-4 with TRBJ2-5, with D hard to call. From germline, CDR1 is SGHNT and CDR2 YYREEE (reference sequence). The CDR3 is 15 amino acids. Trimming left V 1 base short and J 0 bases short, with 10 bases between. CDR3 loop: CASSLSGSNQETQYF. The DNA for the CDR3 is TGTGCCAGCAGCTTGAGTGGTTCTAACCAAGAGACCCAGTACTTC.

On this clonotype itself: The germline gene is not matched at one end of the junction; a read error may be the cause. The chain joins TRBV20-1 to TRBJ1-2, with 12 bases fitting TRBD1. The CDR3 is 15 residues long. From germline, CDR1 is DFQATT and CDR2 SNEGSKA (reference sequence). The CDR3 DNA reads TGCAGTGCTGTTTTCCCCGGGACAGGGGGCGGCGGCTACGCCTTC. Translation: CSAVFPGTGGGGYAF.

V and J are TRBV10-2 and TRBJ2-5; D might be TRBD1 (6 bases). The CDR3 is 13 residues long. CDR1 WSHSY and CDR2 SAAADI come from the germline V gene. Trimming took off 5 bases at V and 1 base at J, with 8 bases between the two ends. CDR3 sequence: CASSRGGQETQYF. The CDR3 DNA reads TGCGCCAGCAGTCGAGGGGGCCAAGAGACCCAGTACTTC.